The clone carrying this TCR beta chain appeared a few times. The antigen is unknown. Germline V gene sequence: CDR1 SGHRS, CDR2 YFSETQ. The CDR3 totals 11 residues. V was trimmed by 0 bases and J by 7 bases, leaving 4 bases between them. The data derive from a study of lymphopenia after photon versus proton radiotherapy. Overall study findings and caveats: Under photons, naive T cells and diversity fell while effector/memory populations rose. Post-nadir TCR diversity decline inversely tracked overall survival among those who died. Better survival with proton therapy was suggested as possible, not demonstrated. After the lymphocyte nadir, photon-treated repertoires showed oligoclonal expansion, especially of CD8+ Temra cells.

Method: immunoSEQ multiplex PCR; TCRdb's copy keeps in-frame clones and lacks some. The table shows around 25,000 clones, with roughly 85% occurring only once. The genes are TRBV5-1 and TRBJ1-1; D uncertain. The input for sequencing was peripheral blood, taken from a patient treated with photon-based radiotherapy. This TCR was sampled from a man aged 30 to 45 with gastric cancer. CDR3 sequence reads: CASSLDGEAFF. CDR3 bases: TGCGCCAGCAGCTTGGACGGTGAAGCTTTCTTT.